This TCR beta chain was found in a study of lung T cells in sarcoidosis with Löfgren's syndrome. Overall study results and limits: Multiple Löfgren's syndrome patients reportedly shared TRAV12-1 and TRBV2 CDR3 motifs, suggesting public CD4+ TCRs.

This clonotype was seen only a few times. The antigen remains undetermined. CDR1 and CDR2 from the germline V gene are DFQATT and SNEGSKA (reference sequence). The CDR3 contains 16 residues. Trimming cost V 2 bases and J 0 bases; bases outside gene matches: 7. TCRdb itself ran the reads through MiXCR, one entry per CDR3 protein. The repertoire holds 15,000 to 20,000 distinct CDR3 sequences, less than 25% seen once, with 3.5% to 5% in the top ten. The sequenced material came from CD4+ T cells from PBMCs. The chain uses TRBV20-1 and TRBJ1-5, with 7 positions matching TRBD1. The receptor was isolated from a human donor with sarcoidosis (Löfgren's syndrome or another form), or a control subject (not recorded which). The DNA of the CDR3 is TGCAGTGCTAGAAGTACAGGGGCCGGTAGCAATCAGCCCCAGCATTTT. It translates to CSARSTGAGSNQPQHF.